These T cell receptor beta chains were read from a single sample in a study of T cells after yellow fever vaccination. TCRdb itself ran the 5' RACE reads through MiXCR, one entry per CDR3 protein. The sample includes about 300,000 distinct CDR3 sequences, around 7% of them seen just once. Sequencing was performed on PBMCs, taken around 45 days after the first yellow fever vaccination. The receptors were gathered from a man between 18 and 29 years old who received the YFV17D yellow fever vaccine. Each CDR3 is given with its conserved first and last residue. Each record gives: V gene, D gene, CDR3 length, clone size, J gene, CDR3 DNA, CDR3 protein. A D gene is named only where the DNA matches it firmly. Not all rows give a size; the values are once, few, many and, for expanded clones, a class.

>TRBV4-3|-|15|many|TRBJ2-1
TGCGCCAGCAGCCAAGGCACGAGCTCCTACAATGAGCAGTTCTTC
CASSQGTSSYNEQFF
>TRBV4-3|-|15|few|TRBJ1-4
TGCGCCAGCAGCCACCCCGGCGGGGCTAATGAAAAACTGTTTTTT
CASSHPGGANEKLFF
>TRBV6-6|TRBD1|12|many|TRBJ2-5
TGTGCCAGCAGAGGGGACAGAGAGACCCAGTACTTC
CASRGDRETQYF
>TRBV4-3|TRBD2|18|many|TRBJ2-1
TGCGCCAGCAGCCAAGAGGGGACGTGGGCGGGGGGGAACAATGAGCAGTTCTTC
CASSQEGTWAGGNNEQFF
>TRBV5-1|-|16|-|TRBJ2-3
TGCGCCAGCAGCATGACTCGGCCCGTCTCCACAGATACGCAGTATTTT
CASSMTRPVSTDTQYF
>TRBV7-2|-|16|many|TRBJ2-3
TGTGCCAGCAGCTCAGGGACTTTCCTCGTCACAGATACGCAGTATTTT
CASSSGTFLVTDTQYF
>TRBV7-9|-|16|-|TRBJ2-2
TGTGCCAGCAGCTTCCCGGGGGCCGTAGACACCGGGGAGCTGTTTTTT
CASSFPGAVDTGELFF
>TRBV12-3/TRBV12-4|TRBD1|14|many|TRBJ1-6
TGTGCCAGCAGACAGGGACAGAATAATTCACCCCTCCACTTT
CASRQGQNNSPLHF
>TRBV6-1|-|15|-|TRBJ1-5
TGTGCCAGCAGCCGTTCAGGGGAAAGAGGTCAGCCCCAGCATTTT
CASSRSGERGQPQHF
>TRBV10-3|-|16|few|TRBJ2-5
TGTGCCATCAGTGCAGGGGCGGGGGTTTCAGGAGAGACCCAGTACTTC
CAISAGAGVSGETQYF
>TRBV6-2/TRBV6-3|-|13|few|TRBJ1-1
TGTGCCAGCAGTTCCCTTCACGGCGCTGAAGCTTTCTTT
CASSSLHGAEAFF
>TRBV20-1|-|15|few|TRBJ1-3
TGCAGTGCTGCCGCCCCCTGGGGTTCTGGAAACACCATATATTTT
CSAAAPWGSGNTIYF
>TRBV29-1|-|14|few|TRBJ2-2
TGCAGCGTTGCAGCCCAGTTAAACACCGGGGAGCTGTTTTTT
CSVAAQLNTGELFF
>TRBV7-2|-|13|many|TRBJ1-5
TGTGCCAGCAGCAGCATTGGCGGAGCCTATCAGCATTTT
CASSSIGGAYQHF
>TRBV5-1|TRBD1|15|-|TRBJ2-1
TGCGCCAGCAGCTACAAGGGACAGGGTCGTTATGAGCAGTTCTTC
CASSYKGQGRYEQFF
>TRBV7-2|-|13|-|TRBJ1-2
TGTGCCAGCAGCGAAAACGGACAGTATGGCTACACCTTC
CASSENGQYGYTF
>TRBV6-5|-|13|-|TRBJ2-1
TGTGCCGGCAGCTATACCTCGGAGAATGAGCAGTTCTTC
CAGSYTSENEQFF
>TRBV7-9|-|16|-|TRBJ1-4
TGTGCCAGCAGCTCACAGGGTTGGGCAACTAATGAAAAACTGTTTTTT
CASSSQGWATNEKLFF
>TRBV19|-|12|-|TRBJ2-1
TGTGCCAGTGCTGTGTCCTACAATGAGCAGTTCTTC
CASAVSYNEQFF
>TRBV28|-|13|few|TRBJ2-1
TGTGCCAGCAGTTTTGACGCCAGGCTTGAGCAGTTCTTC
CASSFDARLEQFF
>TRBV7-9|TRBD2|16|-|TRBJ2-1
TGTGCCAGCAGCGCAAGCACTAGCGGACCATACAATGAGCAGTTCTTC
CASSASTSGPYNEQFF
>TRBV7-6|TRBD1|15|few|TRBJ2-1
TGTGCCAGCAGCTTAAGGACAGGCGGACACAATGAGCAGTTCTTC
CASSLRTGGHNEQFF
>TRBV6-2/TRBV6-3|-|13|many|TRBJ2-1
TGTGCCAGCAGTTACGTGGGGGGTAGTGAGCAGTTCTTC
CASSYVGGSEQFF
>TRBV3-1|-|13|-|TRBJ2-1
TGTGCCAGCAGCCAAACCCCCTCTAGTGAGCAGTTCTTC
CASSQTPSSEQFF
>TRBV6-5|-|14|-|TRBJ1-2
TGTGCCAGCAATCCCGGGACATGGTACAATGGCTACACCTTC
CASNPGTWYNGYTF
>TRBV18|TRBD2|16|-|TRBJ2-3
TGTGCCAGCTCACCACTTTCGCTAGCGGGAATAGATACGCAGTATTTT
CASSPLSLAGIDTQYF
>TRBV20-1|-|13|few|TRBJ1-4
TGCAGTGCTACCATAGAAACTAATGAAAAACTGTTTTTT
CSATIETNEKLFF
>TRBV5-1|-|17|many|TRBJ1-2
TGCGCCAGCAGCTTGGAAACGGAGCTAGGATGGGACTATGGCTACACCTTC
CASSLETELGWDYGYTF
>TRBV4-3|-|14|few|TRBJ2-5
TGCGCCAGCAGCCGAGAACTAGCTCAAGAGACCCAGTACTTC
CASSRELAQETQYF
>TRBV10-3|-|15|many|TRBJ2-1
TGTGCCATCAGTGAGCCTCGGGGCCCATACAATGAGCAGTTCTTC
CAISEPRGPYNEQFF
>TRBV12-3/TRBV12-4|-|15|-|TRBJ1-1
TGTGCCAGCAGTTTAGGGGTATCGGGAAACACTGAAGCTTTCTTT
CASSLGVSGNTEAFF
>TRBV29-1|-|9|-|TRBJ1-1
TGCAGCGTGGGCACTGAAGCTTTCTTT
CSVGTEAFF
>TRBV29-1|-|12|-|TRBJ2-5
TGCAGCGTTGCTTCAGCTCAAGAGACCCAGTACTTC
CSVASAQETQYF
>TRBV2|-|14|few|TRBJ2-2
TGTGCCAGCAGCCCGACATTGAACACCGGGGAGCTGTTTTTT
CASSPTLNTGELFF
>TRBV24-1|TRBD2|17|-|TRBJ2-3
TGTGCCACCAGTGATTTGCCGGAAGCGGGGGTGACAGATACGCAGTATTTT
CATSDLPEAGVTDTQYF
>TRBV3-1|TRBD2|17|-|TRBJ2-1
TGTGCCAGCAGCCTGAGGGCCGGCGGGGGGTTCTACAATGAGCAGTTCTTC
CASSLRAGGGFYNEQFF
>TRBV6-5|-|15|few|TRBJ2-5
TGTGCCAGCACTTCCACCGGGACGGCACAAGAGACCCAGTACTTC
CASTSTGTAQETQYF
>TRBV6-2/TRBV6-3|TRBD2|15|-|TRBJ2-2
TGTGCCATCCGGACTAGCGGGGGGGCTGTCGGGGAGCTGTTTTTT
CAIRTSGGAVGELFF
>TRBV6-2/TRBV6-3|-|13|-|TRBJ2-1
TGTGCCAGCAGTCAGGGCGTCGGGAATGAGCAGTTCTTC
CASSQGVGNEQFF
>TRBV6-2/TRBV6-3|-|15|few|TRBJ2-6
TGTGCCAGCAGTTATACGTCCTTTGGGGCCAACGTCCTGACTTTC
CASSYTSFGANVLTF
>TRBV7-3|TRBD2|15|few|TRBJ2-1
TGTGCCAGCAGCGAAAGACTAGCGGGGGGAGTTGAGCAGTTCTTC
CASSERLAGGVEQFF
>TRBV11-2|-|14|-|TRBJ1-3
TGTGCCAGCAGCGCTCACAGGGCCGAAAACACCATATATTTT
CASSAHRAENTIYF
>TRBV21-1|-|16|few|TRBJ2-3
TGTGCCAGCAGCAAAGGGGGACCGTGGCCATCAGATACGCAGTATTTT
CASSKGGPWPSDTQYF
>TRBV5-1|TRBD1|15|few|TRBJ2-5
TGCGCCAGCAGCTTGCTCGGGACAGTCGAAGAGACCCAGTACTTC
CASSLLGTVEETQYF
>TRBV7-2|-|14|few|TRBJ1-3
TGTGCCAGCAGCTTTTATGTTTCTGGAAACACCACATATTTT
CASSFYVSGNTTYF
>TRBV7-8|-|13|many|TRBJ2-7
TGTGCCAGCAGCCCATACACCGTCGTAACACTCAGTTTC
CASSPYTVVTLSF
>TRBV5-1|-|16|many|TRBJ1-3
TGCGCCAGCAGCTTGGCCGCGGGGACCTCTGGAAACACCATATATTTT
CASSLAAGTSGNTIYF
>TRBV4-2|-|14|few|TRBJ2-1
TGTGCCAGCAGCCAACCCCCACTCTACAATGAGCAGTTCTTC
CASSQPPLYNEQFF
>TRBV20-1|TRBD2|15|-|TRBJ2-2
TGCAGTACCAGGACTAGCGGGGGCCACACCGGGGAGCTGTTTTTT
CSTRTSGGHTGELFF
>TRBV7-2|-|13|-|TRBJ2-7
TGTGCCAGCAGCTCGAGCGCGGTCTACGAGCAGTACTTC
CASSSSAVYEQYF
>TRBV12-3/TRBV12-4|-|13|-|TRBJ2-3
TGTGCCAGCAGTTTAGACCCCCTCGGTACGCAGTATTTT
CASSLDPLGTQYF
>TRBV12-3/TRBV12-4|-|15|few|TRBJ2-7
TGTGCCAGCAGCCGTGGGACACAGGGTTTCTACGAGCAGTACTTC
CASSRGTQGFYEQYF